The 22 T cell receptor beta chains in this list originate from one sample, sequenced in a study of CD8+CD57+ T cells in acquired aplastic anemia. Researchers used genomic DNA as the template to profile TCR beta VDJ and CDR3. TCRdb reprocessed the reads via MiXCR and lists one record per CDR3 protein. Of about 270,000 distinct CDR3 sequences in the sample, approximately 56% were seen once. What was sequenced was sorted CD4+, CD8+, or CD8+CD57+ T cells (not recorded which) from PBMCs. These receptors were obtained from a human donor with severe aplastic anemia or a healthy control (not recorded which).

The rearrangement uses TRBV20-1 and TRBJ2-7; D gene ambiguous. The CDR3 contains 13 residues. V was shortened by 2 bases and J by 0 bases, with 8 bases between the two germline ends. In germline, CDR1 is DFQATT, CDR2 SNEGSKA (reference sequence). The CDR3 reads CSARMGSSYEQYF. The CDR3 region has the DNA TGCAGTGCTAGAATGGGAAGCTCCTACGAGCAGTACTTC.

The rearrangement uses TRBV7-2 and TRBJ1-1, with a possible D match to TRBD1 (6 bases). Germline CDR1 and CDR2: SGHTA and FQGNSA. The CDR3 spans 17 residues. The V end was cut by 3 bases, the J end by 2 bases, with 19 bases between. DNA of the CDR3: TGTGCCAGCAGCTTCGGGGGGGCTTACGGTATTAACACTGAAGCTTTCTTT. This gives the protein CASSFGGAYGINTEAFF. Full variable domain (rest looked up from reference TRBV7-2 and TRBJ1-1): GAGVSQSPSNKVTEKGKDVELRCDPISGHTALYWYRQSLGQGLEFLIYFQGNSAPDKSGLPSDRFSAERTGGSVSTLTIQRTQQEDSAVYLCASSFGGAYGINTEAFFGQGTRLTVV.

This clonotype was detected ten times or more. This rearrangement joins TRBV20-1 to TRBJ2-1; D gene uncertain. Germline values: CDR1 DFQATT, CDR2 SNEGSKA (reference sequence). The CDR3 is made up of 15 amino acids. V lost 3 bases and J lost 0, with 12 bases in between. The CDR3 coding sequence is TGCAGTGCTAGTTCCGGGCGGAGCTCCTACAATGAGCAGTTCTTC. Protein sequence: CSASSGRSSYNEQFF.

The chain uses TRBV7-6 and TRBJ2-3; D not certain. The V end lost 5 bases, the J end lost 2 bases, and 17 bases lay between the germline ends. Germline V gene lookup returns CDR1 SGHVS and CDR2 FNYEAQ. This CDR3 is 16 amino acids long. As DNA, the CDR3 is TGTGCCAGCAGCATAGGATCCGTCAGCTCCACAGATACGCAGTATTTT. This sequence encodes CASSIGSVSSTDTQYF.

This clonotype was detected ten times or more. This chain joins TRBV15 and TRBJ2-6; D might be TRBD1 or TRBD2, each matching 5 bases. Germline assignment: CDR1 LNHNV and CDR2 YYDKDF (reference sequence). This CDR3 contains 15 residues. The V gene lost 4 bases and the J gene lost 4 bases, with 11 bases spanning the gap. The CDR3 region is CATSIRGTGANVLTF. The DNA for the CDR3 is TGTGCCACCAGCATCCGTGGGACCGGGGCCAACGTCCTGACTTTC. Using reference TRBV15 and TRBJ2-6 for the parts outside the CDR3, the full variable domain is DAMVIQNPRYQVTQFGKPVTLSCSQTLNHNVMYWYQQKSSQAPKLLFHYYDKDFNNEADTPDNFQSRRPNTSFCFLDIRSPGLGDTAMYLCATSIRGTGANVLTFGAGSRLTVL.

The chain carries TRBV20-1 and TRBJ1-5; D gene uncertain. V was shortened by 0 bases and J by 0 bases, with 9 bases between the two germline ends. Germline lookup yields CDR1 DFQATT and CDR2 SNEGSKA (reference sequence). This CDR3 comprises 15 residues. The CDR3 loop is CSARDLGNSNQPQHF. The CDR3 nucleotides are TGCAGTGCTAGAGATCTGGGGAATAGCAATCAGCCCCAGCATTTT.

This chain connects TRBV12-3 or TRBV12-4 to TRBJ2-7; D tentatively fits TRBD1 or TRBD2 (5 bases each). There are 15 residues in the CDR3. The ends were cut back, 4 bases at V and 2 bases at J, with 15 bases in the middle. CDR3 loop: CASSSGTDGTYEQYF. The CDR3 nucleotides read TGTGCCAGCAGTTCAGGGACCGACGGCACCTACGAGCAGTACTTC.

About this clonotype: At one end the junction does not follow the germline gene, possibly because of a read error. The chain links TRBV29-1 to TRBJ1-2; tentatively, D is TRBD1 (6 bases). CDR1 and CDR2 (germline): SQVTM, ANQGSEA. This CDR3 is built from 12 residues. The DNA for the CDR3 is TGCAGCGTTGTCAGGGGAAGCTATGGCTACGCCTTC. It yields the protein CSVVRGSYGYAF.

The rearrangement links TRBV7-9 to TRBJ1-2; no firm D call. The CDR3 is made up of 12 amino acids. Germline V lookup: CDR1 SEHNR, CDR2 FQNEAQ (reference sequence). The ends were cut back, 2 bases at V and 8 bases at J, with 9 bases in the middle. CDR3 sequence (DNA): TGTGCCAGCAGCTTAATAGGGAGCGGCTACACCTTC. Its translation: CASSLIGSGYTF.

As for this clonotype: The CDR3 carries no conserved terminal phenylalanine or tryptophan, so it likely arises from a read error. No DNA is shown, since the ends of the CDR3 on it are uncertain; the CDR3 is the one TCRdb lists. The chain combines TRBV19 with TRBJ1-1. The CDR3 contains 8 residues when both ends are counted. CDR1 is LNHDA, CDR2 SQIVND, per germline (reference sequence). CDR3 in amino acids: CASSIASG.

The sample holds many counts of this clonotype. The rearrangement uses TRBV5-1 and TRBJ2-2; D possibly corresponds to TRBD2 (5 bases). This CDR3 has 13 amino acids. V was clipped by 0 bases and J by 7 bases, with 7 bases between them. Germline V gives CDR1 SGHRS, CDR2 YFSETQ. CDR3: CASSLGSGGELFF. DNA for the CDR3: TGCGCCAGCAGCTTGGGGAGCGGCGGGGAGCTGTTTTTT.

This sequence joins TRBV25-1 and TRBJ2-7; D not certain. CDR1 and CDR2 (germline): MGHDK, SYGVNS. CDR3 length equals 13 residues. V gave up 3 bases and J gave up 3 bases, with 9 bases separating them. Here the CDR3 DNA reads TGTGCCAGCAGTGACTCTGACATCTACGAGCAGTACTTC. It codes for CASSDSDIYEQYF.

The CDR3 sequence is CSASLTTGRGQPQHF. The CDR3 DNA follows: TGCAGTGCTTCCCTCACGACAGGGCGGGGACAGCCCCAGCATTTT. The chain recombines TRBV20-1 with TRBJ1-5; 7 nucleotides agree with TRBD1. The V segment lost 5 bases and the J segment 7 bases; nucleotides outside the gene matches: 14. Per germline, CDR1 DFQATT and CDR2 SNEGSKA (reference sequence). The CDR3 runs 15 residues.

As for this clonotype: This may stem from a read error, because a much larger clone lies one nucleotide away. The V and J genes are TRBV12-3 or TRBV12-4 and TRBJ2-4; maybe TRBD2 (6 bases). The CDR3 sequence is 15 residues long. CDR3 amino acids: CASSLTSLAKSIQYF. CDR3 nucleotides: TGTGCCAGCAGCCTGACCTCACTAGCCAAAAGCATTCAGTACTTC.

CDR3 sequence: CASSPRVGVETQYF. As DNA, the CDR3 is TGTGCCAGCAGCCCCAGGGTGGGTGTAGAGACCCAGTACTTC. The rearrangement joins TRBV7-3 to TRBJ2-5, with D possibly being TRBD1 (5 bases). Trimming removed 5 bases from V and 4 bases from J, with 14 bases in between. This CDR3 is 14 amino acids long. Germline CDR1 SGHTA, CDR2 FQGTGA.

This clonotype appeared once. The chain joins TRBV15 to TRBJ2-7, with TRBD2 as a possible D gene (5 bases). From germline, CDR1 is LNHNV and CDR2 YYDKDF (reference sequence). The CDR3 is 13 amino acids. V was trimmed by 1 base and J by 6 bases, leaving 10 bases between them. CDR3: CATSRVGSVEQYF. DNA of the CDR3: TGTGCCACCAGCAGAGTAGGGAGCGTCGAGCAGTACTTC.

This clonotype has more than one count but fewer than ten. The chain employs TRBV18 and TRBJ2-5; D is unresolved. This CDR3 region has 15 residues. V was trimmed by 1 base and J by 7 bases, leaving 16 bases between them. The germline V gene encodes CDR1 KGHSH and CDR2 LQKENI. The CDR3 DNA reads TGTGCCAGCTCACCACTAACCGTCCAACCCCGGACCCAGTACTTC. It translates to CASSPLTVQPRTQYF.

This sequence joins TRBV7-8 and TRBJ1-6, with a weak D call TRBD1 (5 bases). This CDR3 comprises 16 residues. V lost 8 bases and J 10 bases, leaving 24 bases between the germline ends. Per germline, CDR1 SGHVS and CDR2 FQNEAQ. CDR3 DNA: TGTGCCAGCGGGGAGGGGACTCTTGGGCGTAACTCACCCCTCCACTTT. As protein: CASGEGTLGRNSPLHF. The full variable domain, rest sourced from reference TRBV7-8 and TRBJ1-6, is GAGVSQSPRYKVAKRGQDVALRCDPISGHVSLFWYQQALGQGPEFLTYFQNEAQLDKSGLPSDRFFAERPEGSVSTLKIQRTQQEDSAVYLCASGEGTLGRNSPLHFGNGTRLTVT.

CDR3 sequence reads: CSAPYRVPNEKLFF. The CDR3 nucleotides are TGCAGTGCTCCGTACAGGGTTCCTAATGAAAAACTGTTTTTT. This chain connects TRBV20-1 to TRBJ1-4, with TRBD1 as a possible D gene (6 bases). This CDR3 has 14 amino acids. Germline V gives CDR1 DFQATT, CDR2 SNEGSKA (reference sequence). The ends were cut back, 5 bases at V and 3 bases at J, with 13 bases in the middle.

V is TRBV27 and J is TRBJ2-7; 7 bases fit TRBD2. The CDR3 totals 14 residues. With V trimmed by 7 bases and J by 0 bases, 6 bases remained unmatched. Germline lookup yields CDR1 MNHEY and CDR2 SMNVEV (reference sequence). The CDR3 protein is CASKGLAVSYEQYF. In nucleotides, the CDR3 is TGTGCCAGCAAAGGGCTAGCGGTCTCCTACGAGCAGTACTTC.

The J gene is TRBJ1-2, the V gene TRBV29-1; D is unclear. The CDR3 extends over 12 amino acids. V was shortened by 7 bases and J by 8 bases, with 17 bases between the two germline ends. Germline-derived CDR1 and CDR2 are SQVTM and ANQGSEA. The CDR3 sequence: CSAGRGKEGYTF. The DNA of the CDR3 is TGCAGCGCCGGGCGGGGAAAGGAAGGCTACACCTTC.

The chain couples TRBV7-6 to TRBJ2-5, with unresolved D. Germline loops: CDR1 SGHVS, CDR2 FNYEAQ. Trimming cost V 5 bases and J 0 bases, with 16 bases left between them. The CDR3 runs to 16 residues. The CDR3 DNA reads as TGTGCCAGCAGCCACCGGGCCCGGGTTTACCAAGAGACCCAGTACTTC. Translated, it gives CASSHRARVYQETQYF.